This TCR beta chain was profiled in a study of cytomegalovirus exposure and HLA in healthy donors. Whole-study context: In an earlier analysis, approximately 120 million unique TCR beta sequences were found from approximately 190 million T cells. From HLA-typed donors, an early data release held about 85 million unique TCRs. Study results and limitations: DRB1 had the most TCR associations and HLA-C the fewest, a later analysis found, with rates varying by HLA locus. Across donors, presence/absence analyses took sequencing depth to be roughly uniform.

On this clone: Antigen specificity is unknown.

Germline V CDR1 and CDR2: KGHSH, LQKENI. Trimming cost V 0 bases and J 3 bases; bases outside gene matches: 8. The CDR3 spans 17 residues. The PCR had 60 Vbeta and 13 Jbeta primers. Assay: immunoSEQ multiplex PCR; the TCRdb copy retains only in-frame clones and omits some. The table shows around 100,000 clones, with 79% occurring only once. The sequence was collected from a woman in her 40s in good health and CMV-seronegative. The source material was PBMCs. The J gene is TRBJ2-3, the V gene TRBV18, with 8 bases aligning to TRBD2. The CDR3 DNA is TGTGCCAGCTCACCACCCCCCCGGGGGGGCCGTACAGATACGCAGTATTTT. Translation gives CASSPPPRGGRTDTQYF.